The rows below give T cell receptor beta chains drawn from one sample of a study of T cell clones after liver transplantation. TCRdb keeps only in-frame clones here, not all; method: immunoSEQ multiplex PCR. Of approximately 22,000 clones listed, approximately 93% are singletons. Here the sequenced sample was CD8+ T cells from blood, taken less than 27 months after liver transplant. These receptors were obtained from a human patient who received a liver transplant. Some T cells may be transferred from the graft donor. Both conserved end residues are part of each CDR3. The order of the fields is J gene, D gene, V gene, clone size, CDR3 protein, CDR3 DNA. D genes are given only for firm matches. Size is omitted from some rows. Given values are once, few, many or a class for expanded clones.

TRBJ2-2 | . | TRBV5-1 | once | CASSDGGTGELFF | TGCGCCAGCAGCGATGGTGGCACCGGGGAGCTGTTTTTT
TRBJ2-7 | TRBD2 | TRBV9 | . | CASSVGSGGSSYEQYF | TGTGCCAGCAGCGTAGGTTCGGGAGGAAGCTCCTACGAGCAGTACTTC
TRBJ1-5 | . | TRBV7-3 | few | CASSPPGANQPQHF | TGTGCCAGCAGCCCTCCCGGGGCCAATCAGCCCCAGCATTTT
TRBJ2-5 | TRBD2 | TRBV7-2 | . | CASSSISSGTPQETQYF | TGTGCCAGCAGCTCGATATCTAGCGGTACACCCCAAGAGACCCAGTACTTC
TRBJ2-3 | . | TRBV2 | . | CASSELRGSGDTQYF | TGTGCCAGCAGTGAACTTCGGGGTTCTGGGGATACGCAGTATTTT
TRBJ2-5 | TRBD1 | TRBV23-1 | . | CASRTNDRAAETQYF | TGCGCCAGCAGGACGAACGACAGGGCCGCCGAGACCCAGTACTTC
TRBJ1-2 | TRBD1 | TRBV28 | . | CASSFVGQGASRDGYTF | TGTGCCAGCAGTTTTGTCGGACAGGGGGCCTCGAGAGATGGCTACACCTTC
TRBJ2-3 | . | TRBV11-2 | . | CASSLDSISRTDTQYF | TGTGCCAGCAGCTTAGATAGCATCTCTCGGACAGATACGCAGTATTTT
TRBJ1-1 | . | TRBV4-2 | . | CASSQSGQVF | TGTGCCAGCAGCCAATCCGGACAAGTCTTT
TRBJ2-3 | . | TRBV28 | . | CASSLGGTGTDTQYF | TGTGCCAGCAGTTTGGGTGGGACGGGCACAGATACGCAGTATTTT
TRBJ2-7 | . | TRBV14 | . | CASSGRDSTSYEQYF | TGTGCCAGCAGCGGACGGGACTCTACCTCCTACGAGCAGTACTTC